The 11 T cell receptor beta chains listed next were all sequenced from one sample in a study of T cell responses to AZD1222 COVID-19 vaccine. Assay used: immunoSEQ multiplex PCR; TCRdb lists only in-frame clones, some missing. The repertoire holds some 130,000 clones, with more than 80% as singletons. Sequencing used peripheral blood, obtained on day 0 of AZD1222 vaccination. Receptors were obtained from an adult in good health.

CDR3 sequence reads: CAWSGGLAGGFAFYEQYF. The CDR3 DNA follows: TGTGCCTGGAGTGGAGGACTAGCGGGGGGCTTCGCCTTCTACGAGCAGTACTTC. The J gene is TRBJ2-7, the V gene TRBV30; 14 positions match TRBD2. The CDR3 runs 18 residues. Germline-derived CDR1 and CDR2 are GTSNPN and SVGIG (reference sequence). With V trimmed by 1 base and J by 3 bases, 11 bases remained unmatched. The complete variable domain, with remaining parts taken from reference TRBV30 and TRBJ2-7, reads SQTIHQWPATLVQPVGSPLSLECTVEGTSNPNLYWYRQAAGRGLQLLFYSVGIGQISSEVPQNLSASRPQDRQFILSSKKLLLSDSGFYLCAWSGGLAGGFAFYEQYFGPGTRLTVT.

The J gene is TRBJ2-5, the V gene TRBV7-8; tentatively, D is TRBD1 or TRBD2 (6 bases each). This CDR3 is 16 amino acids long. Deletions cut 3 bases from V and 5 bases from J, with 19 bases between. Per germline, CDR1 SGHVS and CDR2 FQNEAQ. CDR3 loop: CASSFDRLGGLETQYF. CDR3 in DNA: TGTGCCAGCAGCTTCGACCGTTTGGGGGGCTTGGAGACCCAGTACTTC.

This clone appeared a few times. The rearrangement joins TRBV7-3 to TRBJ1-5; 7 nucleotides line up with TRBD1. Losses at the gene ends were 5 bases for V and 5 bases for J; bases not matched to a gene: 9. Per the germline V gene, CDR1 is SGHTA and CDR2 is FQGTGA. The CDR3 consists of 15 residues. Written as DNA, the CDR3 is TGTGCCAGCAGCCCAACAGGGGACCGACATCAGCCCCAGCATTTT. Translation: CASSPTGDRHQPQHF.

The chain employs TRBV5-4 and TRBJ1-6; a weak D match, TRBD1 (6 bases). This CDR3 contains 14 residues. The V end lost 7 bases, the J end lost 7 bases, and 15 bases lay between the germline ends. The V gene's germline CDR1 is SGHNT and CDR2 YYREEE (reference sequence). The DNA of the CDR3 is TGTGCCAGCGGTCTGACCGGGACAAATTCACCCCTCCACTTT. Its protein product is CASGLTGTNSPLHF. Looking up the rest from reference TRBV5-4 and TRBJ1-6 gives the full variable domain: ETGVTQSPTHLIKTRGQQVTLRCSSQSGHNTVSWYQQALGQGPQFIFQYYREEENGRGNFPPRFSGLQFPNYSSELNVNALELDDSALYLCASGLTGTNSPLHFGNGTRLTVT.

The chain uses TRBV4-2 and TRBJ1-4, with 7 bases that match TRBD1. The trim removed 2 bases at V and 4 bases at J, leaving 7 bases unmatched. This CDR3 comprises 16 residues. CDR1 and CDR2 from the germline V gene are LGHNA and YNFKEQ. CDR3 sequence (DNA): TGTGCCAGCAGCCAACAGGACAGGAATATTAATGAAAAACTGTTTTTT. This sequence encodes CASSQQDRNINEKLFF.

The chain recombines TRBV6-6 with TRBJ2-2, with TRBD1 matching 11 bases. Trimming at V came to 5 bases and at J to 4 bases, leaving 18 bases not matched to a gene. Germline V lookup: CDR1 MNHNY, CDR2 SVGAGI (reference sequence). CDR3 length: 20 amino acids. The CDR3 protein is CASSPRGTGGPQRGTGELFF. The DNA for the CDR3 is TGTGCCAGCAGTCCTCGGGGGACAGGGGGACCTCAGCGGGGCACCGGGGAGCTGTTTTTT.

The chain combines TRBV7-6 with TRBJ1-6; 8 bases agree with TRBD1. There are 15 residues in the CDR3. In germline, CDR1 is SGHVS, CDR2 FNYEAQ. The ends lost 4 bases at V and 9 bases at J; junction bases unmatched: 8. The CDR3 nucleotides read TGTGCCAGCAGCTCCCGGACAGGGAACTCTTCACCCCTCCACTTT. As protein: CASSSRTGNSSPLHF.

This clone has just one count. The CDR3 region is CAWSARTSGEKLFF. The CDR3, as DNA: TGTGCCTGGAGTGCCCGGACCTCGGGTGAAAAACTGTTTTTT. The chain employs TRBV30 and TRBJ1-4, with D unclear. The CDR3 has 14 residues. Trimming shortened V by 1 base and J by 7 bases, and 13 bases separated the two germline ends. Germline V gene lookup returns CDR1 GTSNPN and CDR2 SVGIG (reference sequence).

The chain joins TRBV5-1 to TRBJ1-1; D unclear. Trimming took off 4 bases at V and 4 bases at J, with 14 bases between the two ends. The germline V gene has CDR1 SGHRS and CDR2 YFSETQ. This CDR3 is built from 14 residues. CDR3 in DNA: TGCGCCAGCAGCCCTGGGAACGTCGGCACTGAAGCTTTCTTT. This gives the protein CASSPGNVGTEAFF.

The V gene is TRBV29-1, the J gene TRBJ1-2; possible D gene TRBD1, 5 bases. The CDR3 covers 13 residues. Trimming left V 8 bases short and J 8 bases short, with 21 bases between. Germline assignment: CDR1 SQVTM and CDR2 ANQGSEA. The DNA for the CDR3 is TGCAGCACCTTGGAGGGGCCAAGCAGGGGCTACACCTTC. Its translation: CSTLEGPSRGYTF.

The chain couples TRBV9 to TRBJ1-1; 7 bases align to TRBD1. CDR1 and CDR2 from the germline V gene are SGDLS and YYNGEE. CDR3 length: 16 amino acids. The V gene end was trimmed by 3 bases and the J gene end by 4 bases; junction bases not matched to a gene: 12. The CDR3 loop is CASSAVVSSGGTEAFF. The CDR3 DNA is TGTGCCAGCAGCGCCGTAGTCTCGTCAGGGGGCACTGAAGCTTTCTTT.